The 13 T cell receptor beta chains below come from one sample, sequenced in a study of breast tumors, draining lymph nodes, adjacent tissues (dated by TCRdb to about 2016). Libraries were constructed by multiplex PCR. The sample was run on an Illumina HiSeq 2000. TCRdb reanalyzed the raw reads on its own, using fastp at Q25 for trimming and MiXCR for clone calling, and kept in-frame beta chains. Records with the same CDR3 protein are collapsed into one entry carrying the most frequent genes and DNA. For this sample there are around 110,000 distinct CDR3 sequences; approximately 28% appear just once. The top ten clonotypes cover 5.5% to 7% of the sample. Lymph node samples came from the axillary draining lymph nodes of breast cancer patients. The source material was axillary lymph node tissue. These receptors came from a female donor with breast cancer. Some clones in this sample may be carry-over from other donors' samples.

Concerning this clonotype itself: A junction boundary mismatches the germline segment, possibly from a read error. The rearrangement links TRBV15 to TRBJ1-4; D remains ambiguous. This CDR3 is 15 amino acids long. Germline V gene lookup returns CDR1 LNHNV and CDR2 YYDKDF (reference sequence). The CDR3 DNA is TGTGTCACCAGCAGAGGGCCCGCAACTAATGAAAAACTGTTTTTT. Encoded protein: CVTSRGPATNEKLFF. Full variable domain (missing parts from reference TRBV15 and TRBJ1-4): DAMVIQNPRYQVTQFGKPVTLSCSQTLNHNVMYWYQQKSSQAPKLLFHYYDKDFNNEADTPDNFQSRRPNTSFCFLDIRSPGLGDTAMYLCVTSRGPATNEKLFFGSGTQLSVL.

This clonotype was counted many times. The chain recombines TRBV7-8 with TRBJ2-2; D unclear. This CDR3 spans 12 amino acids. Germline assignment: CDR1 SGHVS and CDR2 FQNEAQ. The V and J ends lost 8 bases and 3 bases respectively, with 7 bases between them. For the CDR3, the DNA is TGTGCCAGCCGATATTACACCGGGGAGCTGTTTTTT. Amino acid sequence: CASRYYTGELFF.

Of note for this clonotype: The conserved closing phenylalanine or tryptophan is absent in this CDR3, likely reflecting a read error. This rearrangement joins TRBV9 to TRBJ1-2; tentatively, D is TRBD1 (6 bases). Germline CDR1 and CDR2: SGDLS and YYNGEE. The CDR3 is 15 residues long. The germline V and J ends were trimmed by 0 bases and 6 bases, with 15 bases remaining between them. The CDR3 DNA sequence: TGTGCCAGCAGCGTAGATAACACAGGGTCCGATGGCTACACCTGC. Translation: CASSVDNTGSDGYTC.

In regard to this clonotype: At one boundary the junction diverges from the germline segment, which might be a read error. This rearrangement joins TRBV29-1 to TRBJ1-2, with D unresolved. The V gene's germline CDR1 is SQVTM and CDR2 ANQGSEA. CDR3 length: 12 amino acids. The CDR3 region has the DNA TGCGGCGTTGAAGATCGGTCGTCCGGCTACACTTTC. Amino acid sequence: CGVEDRSSGYTF.

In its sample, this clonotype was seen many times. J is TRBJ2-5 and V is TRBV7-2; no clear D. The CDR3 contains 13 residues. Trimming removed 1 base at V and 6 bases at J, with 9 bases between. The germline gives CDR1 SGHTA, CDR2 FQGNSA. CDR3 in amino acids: CASSLESRQTQYF. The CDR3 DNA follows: TGTGCCAGCAGCTTAGAGTCGCGACAGACCCAGTACTTC.

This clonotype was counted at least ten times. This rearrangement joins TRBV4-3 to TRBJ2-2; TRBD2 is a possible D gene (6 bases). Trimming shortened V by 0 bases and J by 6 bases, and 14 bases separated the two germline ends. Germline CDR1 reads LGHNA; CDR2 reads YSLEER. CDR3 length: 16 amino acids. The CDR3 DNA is TGCGCCAGCAGCCAAGATAGCGTCGGGGGATCCGGGGAGCTGTTTTTT. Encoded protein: CASSQDSVGGSGELFF.

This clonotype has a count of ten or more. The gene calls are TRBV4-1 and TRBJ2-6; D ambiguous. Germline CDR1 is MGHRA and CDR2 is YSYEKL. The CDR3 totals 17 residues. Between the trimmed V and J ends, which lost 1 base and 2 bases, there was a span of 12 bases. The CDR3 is CASSQGLRATGANVLTF. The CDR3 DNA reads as TGCGCCAGCAGCCAAGGGTTAAGGGCCACTGGGGCCAACGTCCTGACTTTC.

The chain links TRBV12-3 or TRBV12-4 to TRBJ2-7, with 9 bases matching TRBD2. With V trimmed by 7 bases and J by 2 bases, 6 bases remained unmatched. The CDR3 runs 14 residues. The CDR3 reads CASNTAGGPYEQYF. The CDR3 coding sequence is TGTGCCAGCAATACCGCGGGGGGGCCCTACGAGCAGTACTTC.

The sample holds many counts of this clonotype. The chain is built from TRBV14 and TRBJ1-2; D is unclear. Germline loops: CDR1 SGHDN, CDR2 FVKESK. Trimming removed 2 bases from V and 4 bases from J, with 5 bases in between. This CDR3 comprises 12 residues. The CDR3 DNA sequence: TGTGCCAGCAGCCAAACTTCCTATGGCTACACCTTC. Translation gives CASSQTSYGYTF.

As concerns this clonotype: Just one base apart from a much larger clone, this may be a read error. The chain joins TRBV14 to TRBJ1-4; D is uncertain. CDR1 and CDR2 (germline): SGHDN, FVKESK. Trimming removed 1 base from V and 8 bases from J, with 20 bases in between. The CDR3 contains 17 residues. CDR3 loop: CASSQGPRPTRWEKLFF. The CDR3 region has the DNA TGTGCCAGCAGCCAAGGACCGAGACCCACAAGGTGGGAAAAACTGTTTTTT.

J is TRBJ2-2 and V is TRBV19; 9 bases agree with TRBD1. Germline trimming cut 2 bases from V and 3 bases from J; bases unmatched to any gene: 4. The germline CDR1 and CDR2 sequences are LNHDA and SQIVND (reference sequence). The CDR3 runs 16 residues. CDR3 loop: CASSIQGDRDTGELFF. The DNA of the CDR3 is TGTGCCAGTAGTATACAGGGGGACAGGGACACCGGGGAGCTGTTTTTT.

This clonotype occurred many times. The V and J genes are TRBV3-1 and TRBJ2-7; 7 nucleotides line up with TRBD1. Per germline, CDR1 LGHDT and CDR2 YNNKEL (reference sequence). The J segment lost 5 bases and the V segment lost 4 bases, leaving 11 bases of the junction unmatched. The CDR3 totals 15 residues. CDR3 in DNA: TGTGCCAGCAGCCGAGGACAGGCCATCTTGGACGAGCAGTACTTC. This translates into CASSRGQAILDEQYF.

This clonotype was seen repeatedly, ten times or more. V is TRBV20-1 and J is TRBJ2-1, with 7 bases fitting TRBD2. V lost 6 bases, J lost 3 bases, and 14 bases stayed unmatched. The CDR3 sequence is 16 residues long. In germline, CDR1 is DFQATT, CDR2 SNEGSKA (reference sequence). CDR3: CSAPITGGRYYNEQFF. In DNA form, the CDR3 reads TGCAGTGCGCCTATAACGGGAGGCCGCTACTACAATGAGCAGTTCTTC.